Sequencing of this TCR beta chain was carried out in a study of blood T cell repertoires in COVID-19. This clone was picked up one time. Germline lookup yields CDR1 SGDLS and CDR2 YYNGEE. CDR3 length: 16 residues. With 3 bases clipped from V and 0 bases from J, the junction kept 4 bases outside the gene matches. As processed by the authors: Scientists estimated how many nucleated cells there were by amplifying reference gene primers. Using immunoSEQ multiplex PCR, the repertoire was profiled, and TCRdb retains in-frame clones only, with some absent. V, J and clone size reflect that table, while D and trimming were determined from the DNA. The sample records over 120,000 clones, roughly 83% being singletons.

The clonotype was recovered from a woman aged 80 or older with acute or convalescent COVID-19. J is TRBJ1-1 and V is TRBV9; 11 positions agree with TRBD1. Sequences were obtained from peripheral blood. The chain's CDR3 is CASSAGTGGLNTEAFF. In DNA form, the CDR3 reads TGTGCCAGCAGCGCCGGGACAGGGGGGTTGAACACTGAAGCTTTCTTT.